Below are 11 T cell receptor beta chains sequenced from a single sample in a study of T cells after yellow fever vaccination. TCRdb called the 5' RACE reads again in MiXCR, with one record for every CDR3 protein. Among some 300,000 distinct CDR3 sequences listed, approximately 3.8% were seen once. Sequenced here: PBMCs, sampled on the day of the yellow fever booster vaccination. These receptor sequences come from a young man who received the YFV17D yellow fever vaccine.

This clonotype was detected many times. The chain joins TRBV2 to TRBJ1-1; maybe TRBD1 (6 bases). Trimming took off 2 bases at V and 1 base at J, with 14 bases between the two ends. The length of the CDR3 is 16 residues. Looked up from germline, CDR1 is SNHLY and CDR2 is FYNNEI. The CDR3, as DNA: TGTGCCAGCAGTGAAAGGGGGGGGGAAAAGAACACTGAAGCTTTCTTT. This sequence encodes CASSERGGEKNTEAFF.

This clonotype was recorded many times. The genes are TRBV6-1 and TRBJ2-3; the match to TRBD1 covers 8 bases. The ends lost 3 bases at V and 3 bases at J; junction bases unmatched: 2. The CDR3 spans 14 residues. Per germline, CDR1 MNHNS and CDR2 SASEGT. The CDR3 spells CASSDRGRTDTQYF. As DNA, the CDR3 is TGTGCCAGCAGTGACAGGGGGCGGACAGATACGCAGTATTTT.

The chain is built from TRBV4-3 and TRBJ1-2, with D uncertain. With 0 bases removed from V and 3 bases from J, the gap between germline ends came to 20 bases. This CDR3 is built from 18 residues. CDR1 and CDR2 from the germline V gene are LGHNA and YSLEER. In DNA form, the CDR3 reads TGCGCCAGCAGCCAAGACCTGGCCCCCGACTTTGGGGACTATGGCTACACCTTC. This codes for CASSQDLAPDFGDYGYTF.

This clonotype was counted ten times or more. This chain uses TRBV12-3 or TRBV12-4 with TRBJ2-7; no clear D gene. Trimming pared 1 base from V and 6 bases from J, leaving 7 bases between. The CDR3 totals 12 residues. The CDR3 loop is CASSLGSTEQYV. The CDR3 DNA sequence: TGTGCCAGCAGTTTAGGATCAACCGAGCAGTACGTC.

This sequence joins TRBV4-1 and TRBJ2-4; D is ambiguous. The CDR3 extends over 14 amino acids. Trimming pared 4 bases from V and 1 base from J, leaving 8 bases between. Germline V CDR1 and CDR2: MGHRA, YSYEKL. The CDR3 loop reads CASSLGSAKNIQYF. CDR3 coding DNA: TGCGCCAGCAGCCTGGGATCGGCCAAAAACATTCAGTACTTC.

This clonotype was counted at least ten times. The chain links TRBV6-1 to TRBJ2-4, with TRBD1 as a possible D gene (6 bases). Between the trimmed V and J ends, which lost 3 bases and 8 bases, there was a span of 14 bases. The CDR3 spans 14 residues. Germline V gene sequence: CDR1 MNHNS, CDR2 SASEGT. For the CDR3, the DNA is TGTGCCAGCAGTGAGCGCAGGGGCAGTTACATTCAGTACTTC. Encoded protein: CASSERRGSYIQYF.

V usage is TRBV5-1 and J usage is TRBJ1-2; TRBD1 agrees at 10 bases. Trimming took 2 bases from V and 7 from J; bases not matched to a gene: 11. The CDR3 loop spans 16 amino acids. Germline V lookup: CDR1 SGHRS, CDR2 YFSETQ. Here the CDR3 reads CASSFETGTGVRGYTF. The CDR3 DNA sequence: TGCGCCAGCAGCTTCGAGACCGGGACAGGGGTGCGTGGCTACACCTTC.

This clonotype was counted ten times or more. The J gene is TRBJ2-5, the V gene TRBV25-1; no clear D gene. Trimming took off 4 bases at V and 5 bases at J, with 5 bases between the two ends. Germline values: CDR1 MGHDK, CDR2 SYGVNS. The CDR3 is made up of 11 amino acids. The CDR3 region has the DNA TGTGCCAGCAGTGTGGGGGAGACCCAGTACTTC. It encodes CASSVGETQYF.

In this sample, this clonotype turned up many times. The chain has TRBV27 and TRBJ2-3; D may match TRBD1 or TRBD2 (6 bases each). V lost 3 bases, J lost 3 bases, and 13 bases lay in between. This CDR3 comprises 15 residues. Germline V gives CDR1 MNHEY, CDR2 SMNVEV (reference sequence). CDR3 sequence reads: CASSFRGAGTDTQYF. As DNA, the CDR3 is TGTGCCAGCAGTTTTAGGGGGGCCGGGACAGATACGCAGTATTTT.

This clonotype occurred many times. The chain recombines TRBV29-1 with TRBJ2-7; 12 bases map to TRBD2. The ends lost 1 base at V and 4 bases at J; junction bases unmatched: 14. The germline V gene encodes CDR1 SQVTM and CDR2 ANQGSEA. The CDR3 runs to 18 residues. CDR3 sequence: CSVEGRTSGGTEGYEQYF. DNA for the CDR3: TGCAGCGTTGAAGGGCGAACTAGCGGGGGGACCGAAGGGTACGAGCAGTACTTC.

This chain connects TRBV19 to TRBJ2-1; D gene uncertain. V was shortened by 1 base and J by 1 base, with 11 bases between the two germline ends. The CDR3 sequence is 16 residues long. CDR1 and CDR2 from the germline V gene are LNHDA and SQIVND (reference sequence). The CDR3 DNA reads TGTGCCAGTAGTATAGGCGCAGACTTGTCCTACAATGAGCAGTTCTTC. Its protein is CASSIGADLSYNEQFF.